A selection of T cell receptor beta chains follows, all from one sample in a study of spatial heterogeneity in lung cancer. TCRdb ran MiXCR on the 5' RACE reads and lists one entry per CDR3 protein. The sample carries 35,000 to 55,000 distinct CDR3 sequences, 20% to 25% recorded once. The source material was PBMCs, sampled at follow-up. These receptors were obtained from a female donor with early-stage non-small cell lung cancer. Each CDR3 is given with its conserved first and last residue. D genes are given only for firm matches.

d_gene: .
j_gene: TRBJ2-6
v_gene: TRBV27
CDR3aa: CASSGVLRGANVLTF

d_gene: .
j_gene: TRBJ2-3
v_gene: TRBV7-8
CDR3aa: CASSLDRVARDTQYF

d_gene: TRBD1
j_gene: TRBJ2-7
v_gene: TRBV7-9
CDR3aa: CASSLSVTGGGEQYF

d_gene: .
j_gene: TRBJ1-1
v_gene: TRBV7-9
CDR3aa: CASSPGILGSTEAFF

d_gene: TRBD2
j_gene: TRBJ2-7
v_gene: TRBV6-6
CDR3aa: CASSYFADSGAYEQYF

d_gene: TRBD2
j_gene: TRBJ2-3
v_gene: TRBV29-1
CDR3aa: CSVEPRGKGTDTQYF

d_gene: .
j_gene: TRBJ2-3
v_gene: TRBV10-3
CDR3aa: CAISEFEAGITSTDTQYF

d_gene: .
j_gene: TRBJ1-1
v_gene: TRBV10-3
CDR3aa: CAISEGGELFDEAFF

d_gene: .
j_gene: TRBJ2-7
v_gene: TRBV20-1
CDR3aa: CSASKRLPYEQYF

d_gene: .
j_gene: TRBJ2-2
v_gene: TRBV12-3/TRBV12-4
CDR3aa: CASSPRSPGELFF

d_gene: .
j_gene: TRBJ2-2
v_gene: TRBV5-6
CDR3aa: CASSPPWRGIVGFTGELFF

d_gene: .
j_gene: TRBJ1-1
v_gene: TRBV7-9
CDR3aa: CASSWGLGNAEAFF

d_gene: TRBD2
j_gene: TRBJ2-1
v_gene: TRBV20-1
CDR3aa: CSAGRGGSNEQFF

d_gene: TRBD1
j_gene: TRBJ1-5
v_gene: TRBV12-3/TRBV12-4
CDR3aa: CASSLQGGLGQPQHF

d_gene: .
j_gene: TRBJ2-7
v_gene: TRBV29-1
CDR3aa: CSVKADFDSYEQYF

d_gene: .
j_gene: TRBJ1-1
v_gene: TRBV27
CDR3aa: CASSLKGGVTEAFF

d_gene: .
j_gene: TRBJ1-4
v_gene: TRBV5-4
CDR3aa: CASSLQTGRYEKLFF

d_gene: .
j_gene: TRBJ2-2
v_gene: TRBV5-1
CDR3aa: CATSTSGGLNTGELFF

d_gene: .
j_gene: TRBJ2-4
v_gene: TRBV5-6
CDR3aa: CASSETGSLAKNIQYF

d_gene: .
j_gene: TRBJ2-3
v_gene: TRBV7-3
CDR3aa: CASSLTTGLRTDTQYF

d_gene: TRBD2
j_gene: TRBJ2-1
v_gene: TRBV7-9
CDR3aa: CASSLARLSGSRGNEQFF

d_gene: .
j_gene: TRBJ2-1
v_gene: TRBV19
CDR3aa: CASSIGGNRQFF

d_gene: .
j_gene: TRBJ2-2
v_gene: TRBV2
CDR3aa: CASRVINGGELFF

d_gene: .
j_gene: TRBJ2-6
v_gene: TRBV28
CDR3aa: CASSPHQGSGANVLTF

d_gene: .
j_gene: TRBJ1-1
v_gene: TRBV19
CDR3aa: CASSIFSRKRDTEAFF

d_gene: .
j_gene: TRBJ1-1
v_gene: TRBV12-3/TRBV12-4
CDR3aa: CASSLTPAARLLTEAFF

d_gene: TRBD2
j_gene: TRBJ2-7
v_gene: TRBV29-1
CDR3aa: CSVDSGGYEQYF

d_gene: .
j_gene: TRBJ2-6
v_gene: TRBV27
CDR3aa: CASSLRGVVSGANVLTF

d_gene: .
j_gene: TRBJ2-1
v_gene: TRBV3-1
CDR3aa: CASSQEGEQFF

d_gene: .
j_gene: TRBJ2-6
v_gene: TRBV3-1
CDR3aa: CASSQDRYSGANVLTF

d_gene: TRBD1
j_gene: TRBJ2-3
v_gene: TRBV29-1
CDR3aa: CSVGGQATDTQYF

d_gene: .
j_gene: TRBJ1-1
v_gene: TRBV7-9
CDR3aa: CASSLQGSGEAFF

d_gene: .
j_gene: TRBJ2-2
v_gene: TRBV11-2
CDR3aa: CATYSQGPTNTGELFF

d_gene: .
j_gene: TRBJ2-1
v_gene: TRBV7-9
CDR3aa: CVSILRRDGDEQFF

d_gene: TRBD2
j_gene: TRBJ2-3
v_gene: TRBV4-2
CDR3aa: CASSQAPLAGGPDTQYF

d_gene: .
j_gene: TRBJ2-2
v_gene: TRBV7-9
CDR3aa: CASSYLITGNTGELFF

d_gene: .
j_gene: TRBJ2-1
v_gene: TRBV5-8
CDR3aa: CASSLVGVEQFF

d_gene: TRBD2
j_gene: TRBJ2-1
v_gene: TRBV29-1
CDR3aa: CSVDPGRVQFF

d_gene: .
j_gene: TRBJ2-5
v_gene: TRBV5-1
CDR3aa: CASSLLGRGETQYF

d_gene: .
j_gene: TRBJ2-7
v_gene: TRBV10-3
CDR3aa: CAIRGSLYEQYF

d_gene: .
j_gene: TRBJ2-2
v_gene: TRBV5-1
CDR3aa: CASSSGFLAWNTGELFF

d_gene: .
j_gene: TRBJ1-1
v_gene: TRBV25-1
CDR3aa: CASSRRNTEAFF

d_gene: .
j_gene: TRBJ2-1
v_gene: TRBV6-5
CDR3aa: CASSPPGWNEQFF

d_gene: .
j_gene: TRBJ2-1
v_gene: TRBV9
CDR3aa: CASSAPGRYNEQFF

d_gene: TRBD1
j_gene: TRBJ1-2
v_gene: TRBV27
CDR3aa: CASSSIYRDRGDGYTF

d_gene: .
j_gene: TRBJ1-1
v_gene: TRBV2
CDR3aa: CASSVSGSRRNTEAFF

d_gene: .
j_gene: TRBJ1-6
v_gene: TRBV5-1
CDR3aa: CASSLEGVPNSPLHF

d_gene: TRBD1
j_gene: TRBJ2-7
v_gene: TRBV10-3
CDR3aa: CAIRATGGYEQYF

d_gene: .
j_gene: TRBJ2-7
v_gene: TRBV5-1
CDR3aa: CASSRREEEQYF

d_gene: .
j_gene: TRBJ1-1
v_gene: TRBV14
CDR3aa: CASSQELGTEAFF